This record concerns one T cell receptor (beta chain) sequence. Its cognate antigen is unknown. The sample belongs to a study of OX40 agonist ivuxolimab in advanced cancers. Study as a whole: Patients receiving dose escalation had hepatocellular carcinoma, melanoma, renal cell or head and neck cancer. Patients with prior anti-PD-1, anti-PD-L1 or anti-CTLA-4 therapy were eligible; about 41% had some.

Broader study findings: The CD4+ and CD8+ T cells in the blood had expanded clonally by week 6 at 0.1 to 3.0 mg/kg.

V gave up 4 bases and J gave up 5 bases; unmatched junction bases: 5. The CDR3 runs 13 residues. The germline V gene has CDR1 SGHDN and CDR2 FVKESK. The table came from immunoSEQ multiplex PCR; TCRdb's copy has only in-frame clones and leaves some out. Here the sample spans some 17,000 clones, more than 75% being singletons. Sample: CD4+ or CD8+ T cells sorted from blood, taken in a trial of the OX40 agonist ivuxolimab. The receptor was derived from an adult with an advanced solid tumor such as melanoma, head and neck, liver or kidney cancer. The rearrangement uses TRBV14 and TRBJ2-7; 7 bases are a match to TRBD2. This chain's CDR3 is CASSLGLFNEQYF. In DNA form, the CDR3 reads TGTGCCAGCAGCCTGGGACTATTCAACGAGCAGTACTTC.